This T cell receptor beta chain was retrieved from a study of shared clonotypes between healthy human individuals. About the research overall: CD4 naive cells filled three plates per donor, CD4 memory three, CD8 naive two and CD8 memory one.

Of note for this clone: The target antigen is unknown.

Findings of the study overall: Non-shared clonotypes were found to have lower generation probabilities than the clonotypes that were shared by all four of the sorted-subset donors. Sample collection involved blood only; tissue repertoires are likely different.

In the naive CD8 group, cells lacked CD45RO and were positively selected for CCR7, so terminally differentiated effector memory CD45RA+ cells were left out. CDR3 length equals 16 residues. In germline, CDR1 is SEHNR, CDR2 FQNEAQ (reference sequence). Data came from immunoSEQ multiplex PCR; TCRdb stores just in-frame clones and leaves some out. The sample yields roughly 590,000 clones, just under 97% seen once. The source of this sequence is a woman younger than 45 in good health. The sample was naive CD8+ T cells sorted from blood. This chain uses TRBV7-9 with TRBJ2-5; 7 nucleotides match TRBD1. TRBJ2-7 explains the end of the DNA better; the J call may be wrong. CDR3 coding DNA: TGTGCCAGCAGTCATTTTTCCTTTGACAGGGACTACGAGCAGTACTTC. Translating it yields CASSHFSFDRDYEQYF.